The next 19 T cell receptor beta chains were all read from a single sample in a study of cytomegalovirus exposure and HLA in healthy donors. 13 Jbeta primers and 60 Vbeta primers were used for the PCR. Assay: immunoSEQ multiplex PCR; the TCRdb copy retains only in-frame clones and omits some. The repertoire includes about 160,000 clones, almost 80% of them detected once, and about 0.91% sits in the top ten. The sample taken for sequencing was PBMCs. All receptors derive from a woman aged 45-60 years in good health and CMV-seropositive.

The chain uses TRBV21-1 and TRBJ1-1; the table names TRBD1, a call not compared with the DNA. TRBV21-1 has pseudogene status. The CDR3 extends over 15 amino acids. The CDR3 reads CASRDAGQGYSEAFF. CDR3 DNA sequence: TGTGCCAGCAGAGATGCAGGACAGGGATATTCTGAAGCTTTCTTT.

The chain uses TRBV7-2 and TRBJ1-1; the D is unclear. With 1 base removed from V and 5 bases from J, the gap between germline ends came to 14 bases. From germline, CDR1 is SGHTA and CDR2 FQGNSA. The CDR3 has 15 residues. For the CDR3, the DNA is TGTGCCAGCAGCTTAGTAACCCCCGGGAAAACTGAAGCTTTCTTT. It specifies CASSLVTPGKTEAFF.

The chain recombines TRBV5-6 with TRBJ2-1; no firm D call. The germline CDR1 and CDR2 sequences are SGHDT and YYEEEE. The V and J ends lost 2 bases and 4 bases respectively, with 4 bases between them. This CDR3 spans 12 amino acids. The CDR3 nucleotides are TGTGCCAGCAGCTTTCGTTACAATGAGCAGTTCTTC. Protein: CASSFRYNEQFF.

The chain couples TRBV5-5 to TRBJ2-6; TRBD1 aligns across 7 bases. The length of the CDR3 is 19 residues. From germline, CDR1 is SGHKS and CDR2 YYEKEE (reference sequence). The trim removed 0 bases at V and 0 bases at J, leaving 9 bases unmatched. The CDR3 DNA reads as TGTGCCAGCAGCTTGGGTTGGTCAGGGGGATACTCTGGGGCCAACGTCCTGACTTTC. This sequence encodes CASSLGWSGGYSGANVLTF.

The J gene is TRBJ2-3, the V gene TRBV4-1; 12 positions agree with TRBD2. CDR3 size: 16 residues. With 4 bases clipped from V and 2 bases from J, the junction kept 4 bases outside the gene matches. Germline CDR1 MGHRA, CDR2 YSYEKL. CDR3 sequence reads: CASSLSSGRATDTQYF. The CDR3 coding sequence is TGCGCCAGCAGCCTATCTAGCGGGAGGGCCACAGATACGCAGTATTTT.

This clone was counted a single time. The V call is TRBV4-3, the J call TRBJ1-4, with 9 bases identical to TRBD1. The junction had 10 bases not matched to a gene; V was cut back by 4 bases and J by 7 bases. CDR3 size: 16 residues. CDR1 is LGHNA, CDR2 YSLEER, per germline. CDR3 DNA: TGCGCCAGCAGCCGAGAACAGGGGGCGCGAAGTGAAAAACTGTTTTTT. It codes for CASSREQGARSEKLFF.

This rearrangement joins TRBV11-2 to TRBJ2-1; TRBD2 aligns across 11 bases. This CDR3 has 17 amino acids. V was pared by 4 bases and J by 4 bases, with 9 bases of the junction left unmatched. CDR1 and CDR2 from the germline V gene are SGHAT and FQNNGV. The CDR3 loop is CASSSSRGLAVYNEQFF. CDR3 DNA: TGTGCCAGCAGCTCGTCCCGGGGACTAGCGGTTTACAATGAGCAGTTCTTC.

This clone was counted between two and nine times. V gene TRBV10-2 combines with J gene TRBJ1-1; no reliable D call. The ends were cut back, 8 bases at V and 1 base at J, with 14 bases in the middle. CDR3 length: 14 residues. Germline CDR1 and CDR2: WSHSY and SAAADI. The CDR3 loop reads CASVRHSKNTEAFF. The CDR3 DNA reads as TGCGCCAGCGTCCGACACTCTAAGAACACTGAAGCTTTCTTT.

The genes are TRBV7-9 and TRBJ2-7; TRBD1 matches 7 bases. The junction had 3 bases not matched to a gene; V was cut back by 2 bases and J by 2 bases. The length of the CDR3 is 14 residues. Germline-derived CDR1 and CDR2 are SEHNR and FQNEAQ (reference sequence). The CDR3 protein is CASSLRDRAYEQYF. The DNA of the CDR3 is TGTGCCAGCAGCTTACGGGACAGAGCCTACGAGCAGTACTTC.

For the CDR3, the DNA is TGTGCCAGCAGTAAACTACTGTCTTCTTCCTACGAGCAGTACTTC. This encodes CASSKLLSSSYEQYF. The chain employs TRBV6-4 and TRBJ2-7; D is unclear. V lost 5 bases to trimming and J lost 1 base, with 15 bases between them. The CDR3 has 15 amino acids. Germline loops: CDR1 MRHNA, CDR2 SNTAGT.

The rearrangement joins TRBV25-1 to TRBJ2-5; tentative D call: TRBD1 (5 bases). Germline V lookup: CDR1 MGHDK, CDR2 SYGVNS. This CDR3 has 14 amino acids. V gave up 2 bases and J gave up 3 bases, with 10 bases separating them. As DNA, the CDR3 is TGTGCCAGCAGTGAACTCGGCAGGGAAGAGACCCAGTACTTC. Its protein is CASSELGREETQYF.

The J gene is TRBJ2-7, the V gene TRBV7-9; possibly TRBD2 for D (7 bases). Trimming stripped 4 bases from V and 4 bases from J, with 11 bases between. CDR3 size: 13 residues. Germline V gives CDR1 SEHNR, CDR2 FQNEAQ (reference sequence). CDR3 in DNA: TGTGCCAGCAGCTACAGGGAGGGTTACGAGCAGTACTTC. It is translated as CASSYREGYEQYF.

The chain joins TRBV6-6 to TRBJ1-2; D not resolved. CDR3 length: 13 residues. From germline, CDR1 is MNHNY and CDR2 SVGAGI (reference sequence). Trimming pared 6 bases from V and 5 bases from J, leaving 13 bases between. The CDR3 region has the DNA TGTGCCAGCAGCCCCTCGGCGGATTATGGCTACACCTTC. It codes for CASSPSADYGYTF.

V usage is TRBV15 and J usage is TRBJ2-7; 8 bases are a match to TRBD1. The CDR3 is 15 residues long. CDR1 is LNHNV and CDR2 is YYDKDF in the germline V gene (reference sequence). V shed 5 bases and J 2 bases; nucleotides not matched to a gene: 8. Written as DNA, the CDR3 is TGTGCCACCAGCTCCGCGGACAGGGAGACCTACGAGCAGTACTTC. Translating it yields CATSSADRETYEQYF.

The chain has TRBV7-8 and TRBJ1-1, with 7 bases fitting TRBD1. Trimming at V came to 6 bases and at J to 0 bases, leaving 4 bases not matched to a gene. Per germline, CDR1 SGHVS and CDR2 FQNEAQ. This CDR3 contains 14 residues. The CDR3 sequence: CASSTQGMNTEAFF. The CDR3 DNA reads TGTGCCAGCAGTACACAGGGGATGAACACTGAAGCTTTCTTT.

The chain uses TRBV7-6 and TRBJ2-3, with 16 bases fitting TRBD2. The CDR3 has 17 amino acids. V was clipped by 5 bases and J by 6 bases; unmatched bases: 8. Per the germline V gene, CDR1 is SGHVS and CDR2 is FNYEAQ. The CDR3 DNA is TGTGCCAGCAGCAAGGGGACTAGCGGGGGGGAATGGGATACGCAGTATTTT. Encoded protein: CASSKGTSGGEWDTQYF.

The chain employs TRBV19 and TRBJ2-7, with a possible D match to TRBD2 (6 bases). CDR1 is LNHDA and CDR2 is SQIVND in the germline V gene (reference sequence). V lost 3 bases and J lost 10, with 13 bases in between. The CDR3 is 12 amino acids. The DNA for the CDR3 is TGTGCCAGTAGTATGGGCGGCGGGATACAGTACTTC. As protein: CASSMGGGIQYF.

The genes are TRBV19 and TRBJ1-5; TRBD1 is a possible D gene (5 bases). The germline gives CDR1 LNHDA, CDR2 SQIVND (reference sequence). CDR3 size: 11 residues. The CDR3 DNA sequence: TGTGCTCCAGGGCAGTTTCAGCCCCAGCATTTT. Protein product: CAPGQFQPQHF.

This sequence joins TRBV6-5 and TRBJ1-1; D may be TRBD1 (5 bases). Germline CDR1 MNHEY, CDR2 SVGAGI. The CDR3 runs 12 residues. Trimming shortened V by 4 bases and J by 6 bases, and 9 bases separated the two germline ends. The CDR3 is CASSWGGAEAFF. DNA for the CDR3: TGTGCCAGCAGTTGGGGGGGGGCTGAAGCTTTCTTT.